Given below is one T cell receptor beta chain in context. This clone has only a few counts. What this receptor recognizes is not known. One base away there is no much larger clone; base qualities are not given. The time point label corresponds to: baseline before first vaccination. Samples from vaccinated people were obtained from the UK trials COV001 and COV002, which included a single-blind randomized controlled phase 2/3 trial of AZD1222 (ChAdOx1 nCoV-19) in healthy adults. For TCRbeta chain sequencing, PBMC samples were collected from trial participants at day 0 and at day 28 after the second dose. This sample is drawn from a study of T cell responses to AZD1222 COVID-19 vaccine (dated by TCRdb to the early 2020s). About the investigation overall: Because spike-specific TCR depth and breadth did not differ between the two schedules, AZD1222 recipients who got a second dose at roughly 4 weeks were pooled with those who got a second dose at roughly 12 weeks. Trial participants were enrolled by age into subgroups of 18-55, 56-69 and 70-plus years, and 148, 28 and 57 TCR-sequenced participants, respectively, were included in these subgroups. TCR sequencing covered over 230 trial participants: 200 to 220 given two doses of AZD1222 and 26 given two doses of MenACWY control vaccine.

Broad study findings and their caveats: Reportedly, almost half of the unique spike-specific TCRs recognized epitopes lying outside the regions that are mutated in the B.1.351 and B.1.1.7 variants. Participants were mostly white British, with more females than males. The authors suggested clonal diversity may have been underestimated. Because no day 14 peak-response samples were available, the repertoires could be characterized only after the peak T cell response. A significant rise in spike-specific TCR breadth and depth was observed after two AZD1222 doses relative to day 0 and relative to MenACWY recipients. Only five to seven AZD1222 recipients were SARS-CoV-2 seropositive at baseline, limiting conclusions about previously exposed vaccinees. In the small 56-69-year group, the increase in depth fell short of significance, most likely because of low power. The vaccine-associated CD4 TCRs covered the entire spike protein, and the dominant responses fell in regions 160-218 and 743-854.

The CDR3 has 15 amino acids, counting the end cysteine and phenylalanine. The kept DNA is CDR3 alone, 45 bases in frame from the first base. A distance of 16 bases separates the germline ends of V and J, which lose 5 bases and 5 bases respectively. The germline V gene provides CDR1 SNHLY and CDR2 FYNNEI. The CDR3 regions of human TCRbeta chains were subjected to immunosequencing. In the authors' own workflow: TCRs in the repertoires were matched against a reference library of SARS-CoV-2-specific TCRs that had been generated with the MIRA antigen-specificity platform. Breadth was defined as the fraction of unique TCRs that were SARS-CoV-2-associated. Depth was defined as the fraction of total T cells that were SARS-CoV-2-associated. Using the MIRA data, every spike-specific TCR was mapped to the spike region that the TCR reacted to and assigned to either a CD4 or a CD8 class. Log10-transformed breadth and depth values were compared by one-way ANOVA with Sidak's multiple comparisons tests. Here the immuneACCESS table is served through TCRdb, limited to in-frame sequences with V and J called. Missing clones are a known gap in these copies; in checked studies unresolved V genes cover under half, and the rest lacks a known reason. Clone size and the V and J calls come from that table; the DNA yielded D and trimming. This sample has about 180,000 clones in its table, and just over 85% of those were observed once. The ten largest clonotypes hold 6% to 8.5% of the sample.

This clonotype originated in an adult in good health. Here the chain combines TRBV2 and TRBJ2-1; the D gene identity is not certain. This specimen was peripheral blood, taken on day 0 of AZD1222 vaccination. The CDR3 region reads CASSLSTPIHNEQFF. The nucleotides are TGTGCCAGCAGTCTCAGTACCCCCATCCACAATGAGCAGTTCTTC. Joined to the reference TRBV2 and TRBJ2-1 proteins, this CDR3 gives the full variable domain: EPEVTQTPSHQVTQMGQEVILRCVPISNHLYFYWYRQILGQKVEFLVSFYNNEISEKSEIFDDQFSVERPDGSNFTLKIRSTKLEDSAMYFCASSLSTPIHNEQFFGPGTRLTVL.